Below, 30 T cell receptor beta chains from the same sample are listed, as sequenced in a study of regulatory T cells in long-lasting Graves disease. The time point denotes: persistent/refractory GD, antithyroid drugs over 5 years with positive TRAb. There was RNA extracted from PBMCs, and the TCR library was made from it. Libraries of TCR beta came from iRepertoire HTBI primers plus Arm-PCR of CDR3 regions. One entry per CDR3 protein, called by TCRdb with MiXCR from the multiplex PCR reads. The sample has under 450,000 distinct CDR3 sequences, roughly 23% seen once. The material sequenced was peripheral blood mononuclear cells (PBMCs), taken when the disease was refractory, from a patient treated with antithyroid drugs. These receptors all come from a woman in her 40s with Graves disease.

The count of this clonotype is one. A far larger clone differs by one base, so this is likely a read error. This chain connects TRBV28 to TRBJ2-4; tentatively, D is TRBD2 (6 bases). Judging by the DNA end, TRBJ2-5 fits better; the J call may be wrong. The CDR3 runs to 15 residues. Germline V gives CDR1 MDHEN, CDR2 SYDVKM. The CDR3 loop reads CASSLPFGRTETQYF. DNA of the CDR3: TGTGCCAGCAGTCTCCCTTTCGGGAGAACGGAGACCCAGTACTTC.

The chain is built from TRBV7-3 and TRBJ2-5, with 7 bases identical to TRBD1. V was pared by 4 bases and J by 3 bases, with 11 bases of the junction left unmatched. The CDR3 spans 16 residues. The germline CDR1 and CDR2 sequences are SGHTA and FQGTGA. The CDR3 is CASSSFGTEEKETQYF. The CDR3 region has the DNA TGTGCCAGCAGCTCCTTTGGGACAGAGGAAAAAGAGACCCAGTACTTC.

This clonotype has at least ten counts. The chain couples TRBV10-3 to TRBJ2-7, with D possibly being TRBD2 (5 bases). This CDR3 contains 12 residues. Germline V gene sequence: CDR1 ENHRY, CDR2 SYGVKD. V shed 6 bases and J shed 1 base, with 7 bases lying between them. The CDR3 loop is CAISGDSYEQYF. CDR3 DNA sequence: TGTGCCATCAGCGGGGATTCCTACGAGCAGTACTTC.

The chain links TRBV5-1 to TRBJ2-2, with D unresolved. The CDR3 totals 15 residues. CDR1 and CDR2 (germline): SGHRS, YFSETQ. Trimming removed 0 bases at V and 2 bases at J, with 8 bases between. CDR3 sequence (DNA): TGCGCCAGCAGCTTGGCAGGCCCCAACACCGGGGAGCTGTTTTTT. Its translation is CASSLAGPNTGELFF.

The genes are TRBV20-1 and TRBJ2-7; 11 nucleotides align to TRBD2. CDR3 size: 14 residues. Germline V gives CDR1 DFQATT, CDR2 SNEGSKA (reference sequence). Germline trimming cut 4 bases from V and 6 bases from J; bases unmatched to any gene: 8. Here the CDR3 DNA reads TGCAGTGCTACATTAGCGGGAGGGCCAGTCGAGCAGTACTTC. This translates into CSATLAGGPVEQYF.

This chain links TRBV20-1 with TRBJ1-1; D remains unclear. Germline loops: CDR1 DFQATT, CDR2 SNEGSKA (reference sequence). CDR3 length equals 16 residues. V was shortened by 2 bases and J by 0 bases, with 16 bases between the two germline ends. The CDR3: CSARSSRGRLNTEAFF. CDR3 in DNA: TGCAGTGCTAGAAGTTCTAGAGGGCGATTGAACACTGAAGCTTTCTTT.

The count of this clonotype is one. It is likely a read error: a sequence one base away is far more abundant. This chain joins TRBV2 and TRBJ1-1; unclear D gene. CDR1 and CDR2 (germline): SNHLY, FYNNEI. Trimming removed 6 bases at V and 2 bases at J, with 7 bases between. This CDR3 region has 12 residues. This CDR3 is CASSRANTEAFF. CDR3 sequence (DNA): TGTGCCAGCAGCCGGGCCAACACTGAAGCTTTCTTT. The variable domain in full, with the rest retrieved from reference TRBV2 and TRBJ1-1, is EPEVTQTPSHQVTQMGQEVILRCVPISNHLYFYWYRQILGQKVEFLVSFYNNEISEKSEIFDDQFSVERPDGSNFTLKIRSTKLEDSAMYFCASSRANTEAFFGQGTRLTVV.

This clonotype occurred many times. V gene TRBV7-8 combines with J gene TRBJ1-2; no clear D. Germline CDR1 SGHVS, CDR2 FQNEAQ. Between the trimmed V and J ends, which lost 5 bases and 6 bases, there was a span of 22 bases. This CDR3 spans 16 amino acids. CDR3 amino acids: CASSPWSGKLNDGYTF. CDR3 DNA sequence: TGTGCCAGCAGCCCATGGTCCGGGAAGCTCAACGATGGCTACACCTTC.

V is TRBV20-1 and J is TRBJ1-1; D is possibly TRBD1 (6 bases). The CDR3 consists of 15 residues. V shed 1 base and J shed 4 bases, with 16 bases lying between them. Germline V CDR1 and CDR2: DFQATT, SNEGSKA (reference sequence). The CDR3 DNA is TGCAGTGCTAGAGTTTGGTCAGGGGCAGTCACTGAAGCTTTCTTT. Protein: CSARVWSGAVTEAFF.

V gene TRBV3-1 combines with J gene TRBJ2-7; 7 nucleotides line up with TRBD2. The J segment lost 2 bases and the V segment lost 0 bases, leaving 7 bases of the junction unmatched. CDR3 length: 16 amino acids. Germline CDR1 and CDR2: LGHDT and YNNKEL (reference sequence). DNA of the CDR3: TGTGCCAGCAGCCAAGATTGGGGAGGGAAACCCTACGAGCAGTACTTC. It yields the protein CASSQDWGGKPYEQYF.

This clonotype has a count of ten or more. The chain has TRBV11-3 and TRBJ2-2; 8 positions match TRBD1. The junction had 4 bases not matched to a gene; V was cut back by 3 bases and J by 1 base. CDR3 length: 16 residues. The germline V gene encodes CDR1 SGHNT and CDR2 YENEEA. The CDR3 protein is CASSFGQGGNTGELFF. CDR3 DNA sequence: TGTGCCAGCAGCTTCGGACAGGGTGGGAACACCGGGGAGCTGTTTTTT.

The CDR3 loop is CASSLRTAERGAFF. The CDR3 DNA reads as TGCGCCAGCAGCTTAAGGACAGCAGAACGGGGAGCTTTCTTT. This rearrangement joins TRBV5-1 to TRBJ1-1, with a possible D match to TRBD1 (6 bases). CDR3 length: 14 residues. V lost 2 bases, J lost 10 bases, and 18 bases lay in between. Germline lookup yields CDR1 SGHRS and CDR2 YFSETQ. The whole variable domain, filled in from reference TRBV5-1 and TRBJ1-1, reads KAGVTQTPRYLIKTRGQQVTLSCSPISGHRSVSWYQQTPGQGLQFLFEYFSETQRNKGNFPGRFSGRQFSNSRSEMNVSTLELGDSALYLCASSLRTAERGAFFGQGTRLTVV.

This clonotype was counted a few times. This sequence joins TRBV14 and TRBJ2-5, with D perhaps TRBD1 (8 bases). The CDR3 has 16 amino acids. Germline CDR1 SGHDN, CDR2 FVKESK. V was clipped by 4 bases and J by 4 bases, with 19 bases between them. The CDR3 DNA reads TGTGCCAGCAGCCCATTGCGGACAGGGAGGGCAGAGACCCAGTACTTC. It is translated as CASSPLRTGRAETQYF.

This chain uses TRBV3-1 with TRBJ2-7, with TRBD2 identical over 7 bases. This CDR3 region has 18 residues. Trimming removed 3 bases from V and 4 bases from J; junction bases left unmatched: 18. Germline-derived CDR1 and CDR2 are LGHDT and YNNKEL (reference sequence). CDR3 protein: CASSHLLLGRPILYEQYF. The CDR3 nucleotides are TGTGCCAGCAGCCATCTTCTTCTCGGGAGGCCGATCCTATACGAGCAGTACTTC.

This sequence joins TRBV12-3 or TRBV12-4 and TRBJ2-3; D unresolved. The CDR3 has 14 amino acids. Trimming left V 9 bases short and J 2 bases short, with 15 bases between. The CDR3 region has the DNA TGTGCCAGTAGGGCTCCTCATTCCACAGATACGCAGTATTTT. This gives the protein CASRAPHSTDTQYF.

In its sample, this clonotype was seen a few times. The chain joins TRBV5-5 to TRBJ2-1; TRBD1 agrees at 9 bases. The CDR3 is 15 residues long. After removal of 5 bases from V and 2 bases from J, the junction contained 5 bases not matched to a gene. Germline V gene lookup returns CDR1 SGHKS and CDR2 YYEKEE (reference sequence). The CDR3: CASRPGTGTYNEQFF. In nucleotides, the CDR3 is TGTGCCAGCAGGCCCGGGACAGGGACCTACAATGAGCAGTTCTTC.

As concerns this clonotype: A junction boundary mismatches the germline segment, possibly from a read error. V usage is TRBV28 and J usage is TRBJ2-2; perhaps TRBD2 as D (5 bases). Germline CDR1 MDHEN, CDR2 SYDVKM. This CDR3 contains 12 residues. Here the CDR3 reads CASSERTGELLF. The CDR3 DNA reads as TGTGCCAGCAGTGAAAGGACCGGGGAGCTGTTATTT.

The rearrangement links TRBV6-2 or TRBV6-3 to TRBJ2-1, with 8 bases fitting TRBD1. Germline V CDR1 and CDR2: MNHEY, SVGEGT. CDR3 length: 14 amino acids. Unmatched junction bases numbered 7, after V lost 10 bases and J lost 2 bases. CDR3 region: CATSRDRTYNEQFF. Written as DNA, the CDR3 is TGTGCCACCTCCCGGGACAGGACCTACAATGAGCAGTTCTTC.

This chain connects TRBV7-9 to TRBJ1-2, with 7 bases matching TRBD1. V dropped 5 bases and J dropped 6; count of bases not matched to a gene: 6. The V gene's germline CDR1 is SEHNR and CDR2 FQNEAQ (reference sequence). The length of the CDR3 is 13 residues. CDR3 bases: TGTGCCAGCAGCCGCGACAGGGCGGATGGCTACACCTTC. Translation: CASSRDRADGYTF. The full variable domain, with the rest looked up from reference TRBV7-9 and TRBJ1-2, is DTGVSQNPRHKITKRGQNVTFRCDPISEHNRLYWYRQTLGQGPEFLTYFQNEAQLEKSRLLSDRFSAERPKGSFSTLEIQRTEQGDSAMYLCASSRDRADGYTFGSGTRLTVV.

Concerning this clonotype: It may be a read error: a sequence one base away is much more abundant. A read error is likely, as this CDR3 ends without the conserved phenylalanine or tryptophan. The V and J genes are TRBV5-1 and TRBJ1-1; a possible D gene is TRBD1 (5 bases). V was clipped by 4 bases and J by 1 base, with 14 bases between them. Germline-derived CDR1 and CDR2 are SGHRS and YFSETQ. This CDR3 contains 15 residues. The CDR3 loop reads CASSADLTENTEAFL. The CDR3 nucleotides are TGCGCCAGCAGCGCCGATCTGACAGAGAACACTGAAGCTTTCCTT.

Points on this clonotype: One junction end disagrees with the germline gene, perhaps due to a read error. The chain recombines TRBV30 with TRBJ2-7; 9 bases agree with TRBD1. CDR3 length equals 14 residues. Germline CDR1 GTSNPN, CDR2 SVGIG (reference sequence). CDR3 amino acids: CAWMGTGSLHEQHF. CDR3 in DNA: TGTGCCTGGATGGGGACAGGGTCCCTCCACGAGCAGCACTTC.

This clonotype was counted between two and nine times. The chain joins TRBV6-2 or TRBV6-3 to TRBJ2-2; no definite D call. The CDR3 loop spans 13 amino acids. Germline V gene lookup returns CDR1 MNHEY and CDR2 SVGEGT. Trimming shortened V by 3 bases and J by 8 bases, and 10 bases separated the two germline ends. Written as DNA, the CDR3 is TGTGCCAGCAGTTATGGGCCCAGGGGGGAGCTGTTTTTT. Translating gives CASSYGPRGELFF.

This clonotype was found many times. The rearrangement joins TRBV28 to TRBJ1-3, with D uncertain. From germline, CDR1 is MDHEN and CDR2 SYDVKM. V shed 7 bases and J shed 0 bases, with 10 bases lying between them. CDR3 length: 14 amino acids. This CDR3 is CASKHLLSGNTIYF. For the CDR3, the DNA is TGTGCCAGCAAGCATCTGCTCTCTGGAAACACCATATATTTT.

This clonotype was picked up a small number of times. The chain recombines TRBV20-1 with TRBJ1-2; D is undetermined. V was pared by 0 bases and J by 3 bases, with 17 bases between. This CDR3 has 16 amino acids. Germline values: CDR1 DFQATT, CDR2 SNEGSKA (reference sequence). CDR3 sequence reads: CSARDPRTGIDYGYTF. The CDR3 DNA reads TGCAGTGCTAGAGATCCACGGACGGGAATCGACTATGGCTACACCTTC.

This clonotype was seen a single time. This chain links TRBV28 with TRBJ1-1; D might be TRBD1 (5 bases). Trimming removed 2 bases from V and 1 base from J, with 17 bases in between. CDR3 length equals 17 residues. The germline gives CDR1 MDHEN, CDR2 SYDVKM. In nucleotides, the CDR3 is TGTGCCAGCAGTTTAAATACCCGGGGCAGCTCGAACACTGAAGCTTTCTTT. Translating it yields CASSLNTRGSSNTEAFF.

This clonotype was recorded at least ten times. The chain links TRBV28 to TRBJ2-2; tentatively, D is TRBD1 (6 bases). Germline V gives CDR1 MDHEN, CDR2 SYDVKM. The CDR3 loop spans 14 amino acids. V was trimmed by 5 bases and J by 4 bases, leaving 11 bases between them. CDR3 nucleotide sequence: TGTGCCAGCAGTCCCTGGGACATCACCGGGGAGCTGTTTTTT. The encoded protein is CASSPWDITGELFF.

This clonotype was detected many times. The gene calls are TRBV20-1 and TRBJ2-4; no clear D. CDR3 length: 13 residues. CDR1 is DFQATT and CDR2 is SNEGSKA in the germline V gene (reference sequence). Deletions cut 3 bases from V and 2 bases from J, with 8 bases between. The CDR3 spells CSASRITKNIQYF. The CDR3 region has the DNA TGCAGTGCTAGTCGTATTACCAAAAACATTCAGTACTTC.

On this clonotype: A much larger clone is a single base away; this may be a read error. The chain joins TRBV11-1 to TRBJ2-7; 7 bases match TRBD2. The CDR3 is 13 amino acids. The germline CDR1 and CDR2 sequences are SGHAT and FQDESV (reference sequence). Trimming cost V 6 bases and J 8 bases; bases outside gene matches: 10. CDR3 DNA sequence: TGTGCCAGCAGTCGATCGGGGGGTTCCAAGCAGTACTTC. This gives the protein CASSRSGGSKQYF. Drawing the rest from reference TRBV11-1 and TRBJ2-7, the complete variable domain is EAEVAQSPRYKITEKSQAVAFWCDPISGHATLYWYRQILGQGPELLVQFQDESVVDDSQLPKDRFSAERLKGVDSTLKIQPAELGDSAMYLCASSRSGGSKQYFGPGTRLTVT.

The chain has TRBV6-1 and TRBJ1-6; weak D call: TRBD1 (6 bases). Germline V gives CDR1 MNHNS, CDR2 SASEGT. CDR3 length: 15 amino acids. Trimming took 5 bases from V and 7 from J, leaving 15 bases between them. This chain's CDR3 is CASSNTGTPNSPLHF. The CDR3 nucleotides are TGTGCCAGCAGTAATACCGGGACACCGAATTCACCCCTCCACTTT.

This clonotype was seen ten or more times. V and J are TRBV11-2 and TRBJ2-7; D is perhaps TRBD1 or TRBD2 (6 bases each). Germline V gene sequence: CDR1 SGHAT, CDR2 FQNNGV. The CDR3 has 15 residues. Trimming took off 6 bases at V and 0 bases at J, with 15 bases between the two ends. Written as DNA, the CDR3 is TGTGCCAGCAGTTGGGTGGGGGGCAGCTCCTACGAGCAGTACTTC. It codes for CASSWVGGSSYEQYF.